This T cell receptor (beta chain) derives from a study of response to subunit inactivated influenza vaccine. The study, taken as a whole, reports: Authors suggested few new T cells are recruited by each seasonal influenza vaccination.

Germline CDR1 reads MGHDK; CDR2 reads SYGVNS. The CDR3 loop spans 13 amino acids. The V end was cut by 4 bases, the J end by 5 bases, with 8 bases between. From the RT-PCR reads, TCRdb called clonotypes with MiXCR, one entry per CDR3 protein. The sample consists of a few hundred thousand distinct CDR3 sequences, 12% to 15% of them appearing once. This clonotype was detected a few times. Its antigen is not identified. This specimen was PBMCs from blood, taken 11 to 12 days after vaccination. The chain combines TRBV25-1 with TRBJ2-2; no firm D call. This sequence was found in a man aged 50 to 60 who received an inactivated influenza vaccine. Here the CDR3 DNA reads TGTGCCAGCAGTGCGTGGGGAACCGGGGAGCTGTTTTTT. Translation: CASSAWGTGELFF.